Following are 28 T cell receptor beta chains from one sample sequenced in a study of T-cell reconstitution after alpha-beta-depleted transplantation in children. TCRbeta library construction was performed incorporating unique molecular identifiers. TCRdb used MiXCR to reprocess the PCR reads, holding one entry per CDR3 protein. The repertoire holds around 410,000 distinct CDR3 sequences, with under 13% as singletons. Material: PBMCs from the stem cell graft donor, obtained from the stem cell graft. The receptors come from a human donor who donated a stem cell graft to a child with acute myeloid leukemia.

The CDR3, as DNA: TGTGCCAGCAGTATATCCGGGACTAGCTTTCTAAAACACGAGCAGTACTTC. Its protein is CASSISGTSFLKHEQYF. This chain connects TRBV6-5 to TRBJ2-7, with 9 bases identical to TRBD2. The trim removed 5 bases at V and 5 bases at J, leaving 16 bases unmatched. Germline V gene lookup returns CDR1 MNHEY and CDR2 SVGAGI. The CDR3 runs 17 residues.

This clonotype was recorded a few times. The chain carries TRBV6-6 and TRBJ2-3, with D perhaps TRBD1 (5 bases). The CDR3 is 15 amino acids. V lost 3 bases, J lost 3 bases, and 13 bases lay in between. Germline V gives CDR1 MNHNY, CDR2 SVGAGI (reference sequence). CDR3 DNA sequence: TGTGCCAGCAGTTATGGTTCAGGGAAGACAGATACGCAGTATTTT. Translating it yields CASSYGSGKTDTQYF.

This clonotype was detected ten times or more. This rearrangement joins TRBV7-3 to TRBJ2-1; maybe TRBD2 (7 bases). Trimming shortened V by 6 bases and J by 6 bases, and 12 bases separated the two germline ends. The germline gives CDR1 SGHTA, CDR2 FQGTGA. The CDR3 totals 13 residues. CDR3 region: CASSQGRGNEQFF. In DNA form, the CDR3 reads TGTGCCAGCAGTCAGGGGAGGGGCAATGAGCAGTTCTTC.

On this clonotype: At one of its ends the junction is not consistent with the germline gene, which may arise from a read error. V gene TRBV20-1 combines with J gene TRBJ2-1; 12 bases align to TRBD2. CDR3 size: 16 residues. CDR1 is DFQATT, CDR2 SNEGSKA, per germline (reference sequence). The CDR3 sequence is CCAPPTSGGIYNEQFF. In DNA form, the CDR3 reads TGCTGTGCCCCGCCTACTAGCGGGGGGATCTACAATGAGCAGTTCTTC.

This clonotype was counted at least ten times. The rearrangement joins TRBV20-1 to TRBJ1-4, with a possible D match to TRBD1 (6 bases). V lost 6 bases and J lost 10, with 30 bases in between. The CDR3 runs 17 residues. Germline V CDR1 and CDR2: DFQATT, SNEGSKA (reference sequence). CDR3 sequence: CSAEAPTSRGLVGKLFF. CDR3 DNA sequence: TGCAGTGCCGAAGCCCCCACCTCCAGGGGTTTGGTAGGAAAACTGTTTTTT.

The CDR3 protein is CSVEFPSYNEQFF. The CDR3 DNA is TGCAGCGTTGAGTTCCCATCCTACAATGAGCAGTTCTTC. The chain carries TRBV29-1 and TRBJ2-1; the D is unclear. Germline assignment: CDR1 SQVTM and CDR2 ANQGSEA. There are 13 residues in the CDR3. Trimming shortened V by 3 bases and J by 1 base, and 7 bases separated the two germline ends.

The sample holds a few counts of this clonotype. The chain couples TRBV29-1 to TRBJ2-1, with D tentatively TRBD2 (5 bases). Germline CDR1 and CDR2: SQVTM and ANQGSEA. The CDR3 has 11 residues. The V gene lost 8 bases and the J gene lost 4 bases, with 9 bases spanning the gap. DNA of the CDR3: TGCAGCCTCCTAGCTTACAATGAGCAGTTCTTC. This codes for CSLLAYNEQFF.

This clonotype was picked up a small number of times. The chain carries TRBV5-1 and TRBJ1-1; 11 nucleotides agree with TRBD1. The trim removed 4 bases at V and 5 bases at J, leaving 7 bases unmatched. Germline V gene sequence: CDR1 SGHRS, CDR2 YFSETQ. The CDR3 loop spans 15 amino acids. The CDR3 DNA reads as TGCGCCAGCAGCCAGGGGGACAGGGGGTGGACTGAAGCTTTCTTT. Translated: CASSQGDRGWTEAFF.

The chain couples TRBV7-2 to TRBJ1-2; D is uncertain. Germline V gene data show CDR1 as SGHTA and CDR2 as FQGNSA. V lost 1 base and J lost 7, with 13 bases in between. The CDR3 runs 14 residues. The CDR3 nucleotides read TGTGCCAGCAGCTTAGAAACGGGAGCCTCTGGCTACACCTTC. This sequence encodes CASSLETGASGYTF.

This clonotype occurred a few times. The V and J genes are TRBV5-1 and TRBJ2-5; D call uncertain. In germline, CDR1 is SGHRS, CDR2 YFSETQ. The germline V and J ends were trimmed by 1 base and 0 bases, with 10 bases remaining between them. CDR3 length equals 15 residues. The CDR3 region is CASSLNSGYQETQYF. The CDR3 coding sequence is TGCGCCAGCAGCTTGAATTCCGGATACCAAGAGACCCAGTACTTC.

In regard to this clonotype: At one end, the junction sequence differs from germline, possibly due to a read error. The chain combines TRBV6-4 with TRBJ2-1, with D perhaps TRBD1 (5 bases). This CDR3 has 13 residues. Germline V gives CDR1 MRHNA, CDR2 SNTAGT. The CDR3 DNA reads TGTGCCAGCAGCAAAGGGGAAATCAATGAGCAGATCTTC. This codes for CASSKGEINEQIF.

The chain uses TRBV12-3 or TRBV12-4 and TRBJ2-2, with 12 bases that match TRBD2. The CDR3 has 15 residues. After removal of 5 bases from V and 5 bases from J, the junction contained 3 bases not matched to a gene. The CDR3 spells CASSHGLAGTGELFF. The DNA for the CDR3 is TGTGCCAGCAGTCACGGACTAGCGGGGACCGGGGAGCTGTTTTTT.

Regarding this clonotype: A read error may produce the germline difference seen at one junction end. The rearrangement links TRBV5-6 to TRBJ2-1; perhaps TRBD2 as D (6 bases). CDR1 and CDR2 from the germline V gene are SGHDT and YYEEEE. This CDR3 contains 16 residues. The CDR3 reads CDSSPLAESSYNEQFF. Written as DNA, the CDR3 is TGTGACAGCAGTCCTTTAGCGGAGAGCTCCTACAATGAGCAGTTCTTC.

This clonotype was found a few times. The chain is built from TRBV7-9 and TRBJ1-6; D gene uncertain. The V end lost 1 base, the J end lost 7 bases, and 8 bases lay between the germline ends. Germline V gene data show CDR1 as SEHNR and CDR2 as FQNEAQ (reference sequence). This CDR3 comprises 14 residues. The CDR3 DNA is TGTGCCAGCAGCTTAGAGCCAGGCAATTCACCCCTCCACTTT. Encoded protein: CASSLEPGNSPLHF.

This clonotype was seen many times. The chain links TRBV9 to TRBJ1-2; D is ambiguous. This CDR3 region has 14 residues. The V end lost 0 bases, the J end lost 7 bases, and 13 bases lay between the germline ends. In germline, CDR1 is SGDLS, CDR2 YYNGEE. The CDR3 coding sequence is TGTGCCAGCAGCGTAGCTGGCGGGGTTAGTGGCTACACCTTC. Translated: CASSVAGGVSGYTF.

The chain couples TRBV10-3 to TRBJ2-7; D not resolved. The CDR3 spans 13 residues. In germline, CDR1 is ENHRY, CDR2 SYGVKD. Trimming removed 0 bases at V and 0 bases at J, with 3 bases between. CDR3 nucleotides: TGTGCCATCAGTGAGTCGGACTCCTACGAGCAGTACTTC. It encodes CAISESDSYEQYF.

A few counts support this clonotype. The chain joins TRBV3-1 to TRBJ2-4, with TRBD1 identical over 7 bases. The CDR3 is 12 amino acids. J lost 8 bases, V lost 4 bases, and 2 bases had no gene match. Looked up from germline, CDR1 is LGHDT and CDR2 is YNNKEL (reference sequence). In nucleotides, the CDR3 is TGTGCCAGCAGCCGACAGGGTGACATTCAGTACTTC. It is translated as CASSRQGDIQYF. Together with reference TRBV3-1 and TRBJ2-4, the CDR3 gives the full variable domain: DTAVSQTPKYLVTQMGNDKSIKCEQNLGHDTMYWYKQDSKKFLKIMFSYNNKELIINETVPNRFSPKSPDKAHLNLHINSLELGDSAVYFCASSRQGDIQYFGAGTRLSVL.

This clonotype was seen a handful of times. The rearrangement links TRBV5-1 to TRBJ2-5, with D perhaps TRBD1 or TRBD2 (5 bases each). V was shortened by 4 bases and J by 3 bases, with 13 bases between the two germline ends. The CDR3 length is 14 residues. Germline V CDR1 and CDR2: SGHRS, YFSETQ. This CDR3 is CASSQRDREETQYF. The CDR3 DNA follows: TGCGCCAGCAGCCAAAGGGACCGAGAAGAGACCCAGTACTTC.

This clonotype has just a few counts. The V call is TRBV6-1, the J call TRBJ2-2, with TRBD1 matching 7 bases. There are 14 residues in the CDR3. Germline values: CDR1 MNHNS, CDR2 SASEGT. Losses at the gene ends were 7 bases for V and 7 bases for J; bases not matched to a gene: 9. The CDR3 nucleotides are TGTGCCAGCACGGACAGGCAGGAAGGCGGGGAGCTGTTTTTT. This encodes CASTDRQEGGELFF.

At least ten counts were recorded for this clonotype. The gene calls are TRBV6-5 and TRBJ2-3; D gene ambiguous. V lost 2 bases and J lost 1, with 7 bases in between. The CDR3 is 14 residues long. In germline, CDR1 is MNHEY, CDR2 SVGAGI. For the CDR3, the DNA is TGTGCCAGCAGTTACAGGCAGGGCACAGATACGCAGTATTTT. Translation: CASSYRQGTDTQYF.

This clonotype was seen a few times. The J gene is TRBJ2-1, the V gene TRBV6-2 or TRBV6-3; TRBD2 aligns across 8 bases. Germline CDR1 and CDR2: MNHEY and SVGEGT. The CDR3 has 13 amino acids. V lost 10 bases, J lost 5 bases, and 7 bases stayed unmatched. The chain's CDR3 is CATRPGRDNEQFF. In DNA, the CDR3 is TGTGCCACCCGCCCCGGGAGGGACAATGAGCAGTTCTTC.

CDR3: CSAPAGGAGVGNTQYF. The DNA of the CDR3 is TGCAGTGCTCCCGCTGGGGGGGCCGGGGTTGGGAATACGCAGTATTTT. The chain has TRBV20-1 and TRBJ2-3, with D perhaps matching TRBD2 (7 bases). The CDR3 consists of 16 residues. V lost 5 bases to trimming and J lost 7 bases, with 25 bases between them. CDR1 and CDR2 from the germline V gene are DFQATT and SNEGSKA (reference sequence).

This clonotype has more than one count but fewer than ten. The chain employs TRBV12-3 or TRBV12-4 and TRBJ2-7; D is possibly TRBD2 (8 bases). V lost 3 bases and J 0 bases, leaving 21 bases between the germline ends. This CDR3 is built from 18 residues. The CDR3 bases are TGTGCCAGCAGTTTCCTTCAATTCGGGGGGGACAGCTCCTACGAGCAGTACTTC. Its protein is CASSFLQFGGDSSYEQYF.

This clonotype was picked up a small number of times. The genes are TRBV21-1 and TRBJ2-5; the table's D gene call, TRBD2, was not cross checked with the DNA. TRBV21-1 corresponds to a pseudogene. This CDR3 is 19 amino acids long. The CDR3 DNA follows: TGTGCCAGCAGCCAGGACCCCACCAGACGGGGGGGCCTAATCGAGACCCAGTACTTC. Its translation: CASSQDPTRRGGLIETQYF.

This clonotype appeared many times. The chain couples TRBV12-3 or TRBV12-4 to TRBJ2-2; tentative D call: TRBD1 (5 bases). The CDR3 runs 12 residues. Between the trimmed V and J ends, which lost 7 bases and 7 bases, there was a span of 10 bases. The CDR3 spells CASTGYSGELFF. CDR3 bases: TGTGCCAGCACAGGGTATAGCGGGGAGCTGTTTTTT.

Ten or more counts support this clonotype. The chain carries TRBV12-3 or TRBV12-4 and TRBJ2-6; D may be TRBD1 (5 bases). Trimming took 3 bases from V and 2 from J, leaving 11 bases between them. The CDR3 has 16 amino acids. This CDR3 is CASSFRQMAGANVLTF. In DNA, the CDR3 is TGTGCCAGCAGTTTTAGACAGATGGCTGGGGCCAACGTCCTGACTTTC.

The sample holds many counts of this clonotype. The gene calls are TRBV5-6 and TRBJ2-5, with no clear D. Germline assignment: CDR1 SGHDT and CDR2 YYEEEE. The CDR3 is 13 residues long. V was pared by 1 base and J by 5 bases, with 9 bases between. CDR3 sequence (DNA): TGTGCCAGCAGCTTGCAGTCAGCGGAGACCCAGTACTTC. Translation: CASSLQSAETQYF.

The sample holds one count of this clonotype. The rearrangement links TRBV10-3 to TRBJ2-5; 14 positions agree with TRBD2. Trimming at V came to 0 bases and at J to 4 bases, leaving 4 bases not matched to a gene. This CDR3 is 17 amino acids long. Germline values: CDR1 ENHRY, CDR2 SYGVKD. CDR3 protein: CAISESTSGGARETQYF. The CDR3 bases are TGTGCCATCAGTGAGTCGACTAGCGGGGGGGCTCGAGAGACCCAGTACTTC.